One and the same sample provided the 29 T cell receptor beta chains below, sequenced in a study of CD8+ T cells in alopecia areata. Following extraction, RNA underwent reverse transcription to cDNA, which served as the sequencing template. Profiled with immunoSEQ multiplex PCR; TCRdb holds only in-frame clones, not every one. Of approximately 7,600 clones detected, around 60% appear once; the ten largest clones hold roughly an eighth. Treatment defined: oral pan-JAK inhibitor, 5-10 mg twice daily. Collected material from alopecia areata patients comprised lesional scalp punch biopsies and peripheral blood. Source: skin, taken at week 4, from a patient treated with tofacitinib. The receptors come from a human donor with alopecia areata.

V and J are TRBV4-2 and TRBJ2-2, with 7 bases fitting TRBD1. Germline V lookup: CDR1 LGHNA, CDR2 YNFKEQ. V lost 3 bases and J lost 0; bases outside the gene matches: 7. There are 17 residues in the CDR3. The chain's CDR3 is CASSHEKGQPNTGELFF. The CDR3 DNA is TGTGCCAGCAGCCACGAAAAGGGACAGCCGAACACCGGGGAGCTGTTTTTT.

The chain couples TRBV11-3 to TRBJ2-5, with 7 bases identical to TRBD2. The CDR3 sequence is 14 residues long. Germline CDR1 SGHNT, CDR2 YENEEA. As DNA, the CDR3 is TGTCCTTGGGTCGGCGGGGGAGTCGTAGAGACCCAGTACTTC. Protein product: CPWVGGGVVETQYF.

This clone appeared a single time. The rearrangement links TRBV7-9 to TRBJ1-3; TRBD1 agrees at 8 bases. Germline-derived CDR1 and CDR2 are SEHNR and FQNEAQ (reference sequence). This CDR3 contains 15 residues. J lost 0 bases, V lost 2 bases, and 0 bases had no gene match. CDR3 sequence reads: CASSLTGGSGNTIYF. DNA of the CDR3: TGTGCCAGCAGCTTAACAGGGGGCTCTGGAAACACCATATATTTT.

The rearrangement joins TRBV21-1 to TRBJ2-7; the listed D gene, TRBD2, was not tested against the DNA. TRBV21-1 is a pseudogene segment. The CDR3 has 14 amino acids. The CDR3: CASSKVSRDYEQYF. CDR3 bases: TGTGCCAGCAGCAAAGTATCCCGGGACTACGAGCAGTACTTC.

V and J are TRBV5-4 and TRBJ2-7, with TRBD2 matching 7 bases. Germline CDR1 reads SGHNT; CDR2 reads YYREEE (reference sequence). The CDR3 runs to 13 residues. Losses at the gene ends were 4 bases for V and 2 bases for J; bases not matched to a gene: 3. The CDR3: CASSRGLAYEQYF. DNA of the CDR3: TGTGCCAGCAGCCGAGGACTAGCCTACGAGCAGTACTTC.

The chain has TRBV6-1 and TRBJ1-1, with 8 nucleotides matching TRBD1. The CDR3 length is 13 residues. The V gene end was trimmed by 4 bases and the J gene end by 4 bases; junction bases not matched to a gene: 2. CDR1 is MNHNS, CDR2 SASEGT, per germline. The CDR3 sequence is CASSATGGTEAFF. CDR3 bases: TGTGCCAGCAGTGCAACAGGGGGCACTGAAGCTTTCTTT.

The gene calls are TRBV5-1 and TRBJ2-7, with TRBD1 matching over 8 bases. The CDR3 extends over 15 amino acids. V dropped 5 bases and J dropped 5; count of bases not matched to a gene: 12. Germline V gene sequence: CDR1 SGHRS, CDR2 YFSETQ. CDR3 bases: TGCGCCAGCAGAAGGGACAGGACGCCAACTAACGAGCAGTACTTC. This sequence encodes CASRRDRTPTNEQYF.

The V call is TRBV11-2, the J call TRBJ2-5; D is perhaps TRBD2 (6 bases). This CDR3 has 15 amino acids. V was clipped by 6 bases and J by 2 bases, with 16 bases between them. The germline gives CDR1 SGHAT, CDR2 FQNNGV. The CDR3 sequence is CASSPVGGIQETQYF. The CDR3, as DNA: TGTGCCAGCAGTCCTGTCGGCGGGATACAAGAGACCCAGTACTTC. Full variable domain (outside the CDR3, taken from reference TRBV11-2 and TRBJ2-5): EAGVAQSPRYKIIEKRQSVAFWCNPISGHATLYWYQQILGQGPKLLIQFQNNGVVDDSQLPKDRFSAERLKGVDSTLKIQPAKLEDSAVYLCASSPVGGIQETQYFGPGTRLLVL.

The chain employs TRBV19 and TRBJ1-1; D perhaps matches TRBD1 (6 bases). CDR3 size: 15 residues. CDR1 is LNHDA and CDR2 is SQIVND in the germline V gene (reference sequence). V shed 7 bases and J shed 1 base, with 16 bases lying between them. The DNA of the CDR3 is TGTGCCAGTAACGACTGGACGGGGGCGAACACTGAAGCTTTCTTT. As protein: CASNDWTGANTEAFF.

The chain carries TRBV2 and TRBJ2-3, with TRBD2 identical over 15 bases. The CDR3 spans 19 residues. CDR1 is SNHLY and CDR2 is FYNNEI in the germline V gene. V shed 6 bases, J shed 6 bases, and the junction held 16 bases outside the gene matches. CDR3 bases: TGTGCCAGCAGCCCGGGACTAGCGGGGGGCGTCTTCTCGGGGGATACGCAGTATTTT. It translates to CASSPGLAGGVFSGDTQYF.

As for this clone: This CDR3 is also generated by other DNA sequences in the sample. CDR3 in amino acids: CASSLQAGLLSKNIQYF. The CDR3 DNA reads as TGTGCCAGCAGCTTACAGGCTGGGCTGTTATCCAAAAACATTCAGTACTTC. The genes are TRBV7-2 and TRBJ2-4, with no clear D. CDR1 is SGHTA, CDR2 FQGNSA, per germline. There are 17 residues in the CDR3. V lost 2 bases and J 2 bases, leaving 16 bases between the germline ends.

This clone was seen a handful of times. The chain carries TRBV28 and TRBJ2-4, with no clear D. The CDR3 is 13 amino acids. Germline V CDR1 and CDR2: MDHEN, SYDVKM. The ends were cut back, 3 bases at V and 10 bases at J, with 13 bases in the middle. The DNA of the CDR3 is TGTGCCAGCAGTTTCGGCCACTATGGGATTCAGTACTTC. Amino acid sequence: CASSFGHYGIQYF.

The CDR3 loop reads CASSATSGGVSETQYF. For the CDR3, the DNA is TGTGCCAGCAGCGCGACTAGCGGGGGGGTTTCCGAGACCCAGTACTTC. The rearrangement links TRBV7-9 to TRBJ2-5; 14 bases align to TRBD2. The CDR3 totals 16 residues. With 5 bases clipped from V and 5 bases from J, the junction kept 7 bases outside the gene matches. Germline-derived CDR1 and CDR2 are SEHNR and FQNEAQ (reference sequence).

This chain uses TRBV2 with TRBJ2-7; 10 bases map to TRBD2. This CDR3 contains 14 residues. Trimming at V came to 6 bases and at J to 5 bases, leaving 7 bases not matched to a gene. The germline CDR1 and CDR2 sequences are SNHLY and FYNNEI. The CDR3 region has the DNA TGTGCCAGCAGGCGAGCGGGAGGGCCCGACGAGCAGTACTTC. This codes for CASRRAGGPDEQYF.

This rearrangement joins TRBV7-2 to TRBJ2-3; no clear D. CDR3 length: 12 amino acids. Germline CDR1 reads SGHTA; CDR2 reads FQGNSA. Trimming took off 6 bases at V and 12 bases at J, with 16 bases between the two ends. The chain's CDR3 is CASSLGHSPQYF. In DNA form, the CDR3 reads TGTGCCAGCAGTCTTGGTCATTCCCCACAGTATTTT.

This clone occurred a few times. The genes are TRBV27 and TRBJ2-7; D is uncertain. The CDR3 is 13 residues long. Germline values: CDR1 MNHEY, CDR2 SMNVEV (reference sequence). Between the trimmed V and J ends, which lost 8 bases and 8 bases, there was a span of 19 bases. Here the CDR3 reads CASARLGDSKQYF. CDR3 bases: TGTGCCAGCGCCCGCCTTGGGGATAGTAAGCAGTACTTC.

This clone was seen a single time. The chain recombines TRBV7-9 with TRBJ2-7; 9 nucleotides line up with TRBD1. V shed 5 bases and J 5 bases; nucleotides not matched to a gene: 7. Germline-derived CDR1 and CDR2 are SEHNR and FQNEAQ (reference sequence). The CDR3 runs to 14 residues. The CDR3, as DNA: TGTGCCAGCAGCGCGGGACAGGGAGTGAACGAGCAGTACTTC. Its translation is CASSAGQGVNEQYF.

This clone rates as large. The chain combines TRBV7-2 with TRBJ2-7, with TRBD2 identical over 13 bases. The CDR3 is 15 residues long. The V segment lost 3 bases and the J segment 2 bases; nucleotides outside the gene matches: 1. Germline V gene sequence: CDR1 SGHTA, CDR2 FQGNSA. The CDR3 nucleotides read TGTGCCAGCAGCTTGGGACTAGCGGGAACCTACGAGCAGTACTTC. Translated, it gives CASSLGLAGTYEQYF.

This clone has more than one count but fewer than ten. V usage is TRBV25-1 and J usage is TRBJ1-2; D gene unclear. The germline V gene encodes CDR1 MGHDK and CDR2 SYGVNS. The CDR3 covers 12 residues. V was trimmed by 5 bases and J by 1 base, leaving 5 bases between them. The DNA of the CDR3 is TGTGCCAGCAGTTTAGATAACTATGGCTACACCTTC. This translates into CASSLDNYGYTF.

This CDR3 is CASRTGVGNTEAFF. In DNA, the CDR3 is TGCGCCAGCAGGACAGGGGTCGGGAACACTGAAGCTTTCTTT. J is TRBJ1-1 and V is TRBV5-1; 8 nucleotides match TRBD1. CDR1 is SGHRS and CDR2 is YFSETQ in the germline V gene. There are 14 residues in the CDR3. After removal of 5 bases from V and 1 base from J, the junction contained 4 bases not matched to a gene.

V and J are TRBV7-3 and TRBJ1-2, with D possibly matching TRBD1 (6 bases). CDR1 and CDR2 from the germline V gene are SGHTA and FQGTGA. The V end was cut by 5 bases, the J end by 4 bases, with 11 bases between. This CDR3 region has 13 residues. In nucleotides, the CDR3 is TGTGCCAGCAGCCCGGAGGGGGGCTATGGCTACACCTTC. Translation gives CASSPEGGYGYTF.

V usage is TRBV5-4 and J usage is TRBJ1-1; D gene ambiguous. CDR3 length equals 14 residues. The ends were cut back, 0 bases at V and 1 base at J, with 7 bases in the middle. CDR1 and CDR2 (germline): SGHNT, YYREEE (reference sequence). This CDR3 reads CASSLGRANTEAFF. DNA of the CDR3: TGTGCCAGCAGCTTGGGCAGAGCGAACACTGAAGCTTTCTTT. Supplemented by reference TRBV5-4 and TRBJ1-1, the full variable domain reads ETGVTQSPTHLIKTRGQQVTLRCSSQSGHNTVSWYQQALGQGPQFIFQYYREEENGRGNFPPRFSGLQFPNYSSELNVNALELDDSALYLCASSLGRANTEAFFGQGTRLTVV.

The rearrangement links TRBV9 to TRBJ2-5; possibly TRBD1 for D (6 bases). The CDR3 sequence is 15 residues long. The ends were cut back, 0 bases at V and 5 bases at J, with 14 bases in the middle. CDR1 and CDR2 from the germline V gene are SGDLS and YYNGEE. The DNA for the CDR3 is TGTGCCAGCAGCGTAGGCGGAGCAGGGGCGGAGACCCAGTACTTC. Amino acids: CASSVGGAGAETQYF.

The chain recombines TRBV5-4 with TRBJ2-3, with D hard to call. The CDR3 totals 15 residues. The germline V gene has CDR1 SGHNT and CDR2 YYREEE (reference sequence). V was cut by 4 bases and J by 1 base, with 13 bases left in between. The CDR3 spells CASSPRREGTDTQYF. The CDR3 nucleotides are TGTGCCAGCAGCCCCCGGAGAGAGGGCACAGATACGCAGTATTTT. The full variable domain, in which reference TRBV5-4 and TRBJ2-3 provide the parts outside the CDR3, is ETGVTQSPTHLIKTRGQQVTLRCSSQSGHNTVSWYQQALGQGPQFIFQYYREEENGRGNFPPRFSGLQFPNYSSELNVNALELDDSALYLCASSPRREGTDTQYFGPGTRLTVL.

This clone was recorded a few times. The genes are TRBV7-9 and TRBJ2-5, with 12 bases lining up with TRBD1. Losses at the gene ends were 5 bases for V and 5 bases for J; bases not matched to a gene: 9. Per germline, CDR1 SEHNR and CDR2 FQNEAQ (reference sequence). There are 16 residues in the CDR3. The CDR3 here is CASSRTGTGGHETQYF. CDR3 coding DNA: TGTGCCAGCAGCCGCACCGGGACAGGGGGCCATGAGACCCAGTACTTC.

The chain has TRBV7-6 and TRBJ1-6, with 7 positions matching TRBD1. The length of the CDR3 is 14 residues. Trimming cost V 6 bases and J 5 bases; bases outside gene matches: 4. CDR1 is SGHVS and CDR2 is FNYEAQ in the germline V gene. DNA of the CDR3: TGTGCCAGCAGGCCCGGGACAGATAATTCACCCCTCCACTTT. Translated: CASRPGTDNSPLHF.

The chain carries TRBV10-3 and TRBJ2-1; TRBD2 agrees at 8 bases. The CDR3 sequence is 16 residues long. Per the germline V gene, CDR1 is ENHRY and CDR2 is SYGVKD. With 4 bases clipped from V and 4 bases from J, the junction kept 9 bases outside the gene matches. The CDR3: CAISVELGLVYNEQFF. CDR3 nucleotides: TGTGCCATCAGTGTAGAACTGGGACTAGTGTACAATGAGCAGTTCTTC.

The chain carries TRBV19 and TRBJ1-1; the D is unclear. The CDR3 contains 13 residues. The germline CDR1 and CDR2 sequences are LNHDA and SQIVND (reference sequence). V lost 4 bases and J lost 2, with 8 bases in between. In nucleotides, the CDR3 is TGTGCCAGTAGTACTCAACATAACACTGAAGCTTTCTTT. The encoded protein is CASSTQHNTEAFF.

The rearrangement links TRBV28 to TRBJ2-1, with D possibly TRBD2 on 6 matching bases. Germline CDR1 is MDHEN and CDR2 is SYDVKM. The germline V and J ends were trimmed by 7 bases and 0 bases, with 19 bases remaining between them. The CDR3 covers 17 residues. The DNA of the CDR3 is TGTGCCAGCACCGAGGGACCGACTAGGAGCTCCTACAATGAGCAGTTCTTC. Protein product: CASTEGPTRSSYNEQFF.